Given below is one T cell receptor (beta chain) in context. Method: immunoSEQ multiplex PCR; TCRdb's copy keeps in-frame clones and lacks some. Altogether tens of thousands of clones are present, about 80% being singletons, with the ten largest covering around 4.7%. The data belong to a study of blood T cell repertoires in COVID-19. This CDR3 comprises 13 residues. V lost 3 bases, J lost 7 bases, and 10 bases lay in between. Germline V gene lookup returns CDR1 SGHVS and CDR2 FQNEAQ. The TCR sequence derives from a woman aged 70-85 years with acute or convalescent COVID-19. Sample: peripheral blood. The rearrangement links TRBV7-8 to TRBJ2-4; TRBD2 is a possible D gene (7 bases). The CDR3 reads CASSFGGRNIQYF. The CDR3, as DNA: TGTGCCAGCAGCTTCGGGGGGCGGAACATTCAGTACTTC.